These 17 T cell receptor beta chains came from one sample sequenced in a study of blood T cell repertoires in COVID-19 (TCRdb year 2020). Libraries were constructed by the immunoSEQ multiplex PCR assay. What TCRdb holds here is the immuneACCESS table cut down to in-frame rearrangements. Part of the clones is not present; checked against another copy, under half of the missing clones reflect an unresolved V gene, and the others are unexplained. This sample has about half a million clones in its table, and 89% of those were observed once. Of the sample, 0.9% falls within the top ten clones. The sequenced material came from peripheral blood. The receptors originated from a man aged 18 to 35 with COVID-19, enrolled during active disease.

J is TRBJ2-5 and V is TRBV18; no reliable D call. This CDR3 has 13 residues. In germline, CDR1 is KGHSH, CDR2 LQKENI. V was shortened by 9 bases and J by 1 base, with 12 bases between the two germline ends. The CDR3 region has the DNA TGTGCCAGTCGGTTTAGTATCCAAGAGACCCAGTACTTC. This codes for CASRFSIQETQYF.

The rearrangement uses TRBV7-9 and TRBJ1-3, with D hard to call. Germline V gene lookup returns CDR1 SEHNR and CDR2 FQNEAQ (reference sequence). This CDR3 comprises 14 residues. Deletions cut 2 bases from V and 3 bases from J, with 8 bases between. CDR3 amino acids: CASSLPTDGNTIYF. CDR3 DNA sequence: TGTGCCAGCAGCTTACCCACAGATGGAAACACCATATATTTT. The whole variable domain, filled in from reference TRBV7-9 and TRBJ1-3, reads DTGVSQNPRHKITKRGQNVTFRCDPISEHNRLYWYRQTLGQGPEFLTYFQNEAQLEKSRLLSDRFSAERPKGSFSTLEIQRTEQGDSAMYLCASSLPTDGNTIYFGEGSWLTVV.

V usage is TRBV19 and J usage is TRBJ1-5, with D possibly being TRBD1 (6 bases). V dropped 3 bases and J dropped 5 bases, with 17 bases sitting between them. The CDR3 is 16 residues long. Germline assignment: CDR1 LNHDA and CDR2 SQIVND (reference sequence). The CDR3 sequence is CASSIDRGGTDQPQHF. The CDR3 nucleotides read TGTGCCAGTAGTATTGATAGGGGGGGGACCGATCAGCCCCAGCATTTT.

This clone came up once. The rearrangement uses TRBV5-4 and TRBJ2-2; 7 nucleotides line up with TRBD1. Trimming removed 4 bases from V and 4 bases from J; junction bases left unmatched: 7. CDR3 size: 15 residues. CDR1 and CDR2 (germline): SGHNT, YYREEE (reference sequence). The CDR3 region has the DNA TGTGCCAGCAGCCTTGACAGGGTTCGCACCGGGGAGCTGTTTTTT. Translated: CASSLDRVRTGELFF.

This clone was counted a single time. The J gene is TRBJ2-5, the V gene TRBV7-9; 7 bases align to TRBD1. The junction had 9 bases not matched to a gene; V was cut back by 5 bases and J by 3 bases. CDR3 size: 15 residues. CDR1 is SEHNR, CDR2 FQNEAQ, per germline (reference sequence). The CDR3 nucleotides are TGTGCCAGCAGCCCCCGAGACAGGGTGGAAGAGACCCAGTACTTC. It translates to CASSPRDRVEETQYF.

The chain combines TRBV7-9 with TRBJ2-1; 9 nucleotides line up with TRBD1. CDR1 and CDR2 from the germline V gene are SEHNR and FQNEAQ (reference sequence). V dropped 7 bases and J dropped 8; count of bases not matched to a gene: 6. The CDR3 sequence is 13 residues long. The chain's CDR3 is CASTRTGDHEQFF. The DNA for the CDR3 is TGTGCCAGCACCCGGACAGGGGATCATGAGCAGTTCTTC.

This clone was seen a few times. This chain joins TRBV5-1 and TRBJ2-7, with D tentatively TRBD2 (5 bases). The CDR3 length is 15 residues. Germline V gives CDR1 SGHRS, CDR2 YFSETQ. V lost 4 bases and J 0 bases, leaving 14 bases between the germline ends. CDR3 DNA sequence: TGCGCCAGCAGCCCTTCTCCGGGATCCTCCTACGAGCAGTACTTC. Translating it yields CASSPSPGSSYEQYF.

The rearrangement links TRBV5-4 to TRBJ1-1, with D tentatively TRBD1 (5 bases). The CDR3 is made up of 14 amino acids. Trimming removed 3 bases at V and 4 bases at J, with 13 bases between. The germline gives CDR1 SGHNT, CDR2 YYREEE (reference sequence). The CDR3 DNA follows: TGTGCCAGCAGCTCCTCAGGGTTGTCCACTGAAGCTTTCTTT. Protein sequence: CASSSSGLSTEAFF. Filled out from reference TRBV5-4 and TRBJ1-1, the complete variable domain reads ETGVTQSPTHLIKTRGQQVTLRCSSQSGHNTVSWYQQALGQGPQFIFQYYREEENGRGNFPPRFSGLQFPNYSSELNVNALELDDSALYLCASSSSGLSTEAFFGQGTRLTVV.

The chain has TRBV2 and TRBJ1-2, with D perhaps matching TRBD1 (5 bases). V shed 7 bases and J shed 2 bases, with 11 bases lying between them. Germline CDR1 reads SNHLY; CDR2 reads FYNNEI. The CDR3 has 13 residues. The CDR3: CASKQGSNYGYTF. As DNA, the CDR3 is TGTGCCAGCAAGCAGGGCTCAAACTATGGCTACACCTTC.

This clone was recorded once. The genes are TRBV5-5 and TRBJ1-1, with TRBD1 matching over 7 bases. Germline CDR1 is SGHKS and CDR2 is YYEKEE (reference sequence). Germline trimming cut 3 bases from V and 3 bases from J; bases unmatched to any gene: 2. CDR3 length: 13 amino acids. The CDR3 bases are TGTGCCAGCAGCTCCAGGGGGGACACTGAAGCTTTCTTT. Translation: CASSSRGDTEAFF.

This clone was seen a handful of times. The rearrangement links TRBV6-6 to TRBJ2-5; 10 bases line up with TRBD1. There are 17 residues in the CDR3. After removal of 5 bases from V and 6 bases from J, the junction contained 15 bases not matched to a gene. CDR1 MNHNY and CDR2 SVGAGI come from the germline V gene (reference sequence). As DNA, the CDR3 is TGTGCCAGCAGTCAAACCGTCGGGACAGGGGTTCTGAAGACCCAGTACTTC. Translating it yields CASSQTVGTGVLKTQYF.

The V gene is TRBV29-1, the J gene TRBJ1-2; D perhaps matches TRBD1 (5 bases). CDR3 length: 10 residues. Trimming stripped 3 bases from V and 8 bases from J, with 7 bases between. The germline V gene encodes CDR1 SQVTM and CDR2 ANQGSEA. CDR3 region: CSVEEGGYTF. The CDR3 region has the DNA TGCAGCGTTGAGGAGGGGGGCTACACCTTC.

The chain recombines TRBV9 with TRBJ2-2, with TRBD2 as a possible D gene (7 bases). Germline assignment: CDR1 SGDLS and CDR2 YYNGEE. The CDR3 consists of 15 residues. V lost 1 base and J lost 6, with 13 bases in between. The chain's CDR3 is CASSVTGRGPGELFF. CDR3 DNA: TGTGCCAGCAGCGTAACAGGGAGGGGCCCCGGGGAGCTGTTTTTT.

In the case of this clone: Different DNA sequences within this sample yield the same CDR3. CDR3 sequence: CASSQALYGYTF. The CDR3 DNA is TGTGCCAGCAGCCAAGCGCTATATGGCTACACCTTC. The gene calls are TRBV3-1 (or the pseudogene TRBV3-2) and TRBJ1-2; no definite D call. Germline lookup yields CDR1 LGHDT and CDR2 YNNKEL (reference sequence). The V and J ends lost 1 base and 5 bases respectively, with 5 bases between them. The CDR3 is 12 residues long.

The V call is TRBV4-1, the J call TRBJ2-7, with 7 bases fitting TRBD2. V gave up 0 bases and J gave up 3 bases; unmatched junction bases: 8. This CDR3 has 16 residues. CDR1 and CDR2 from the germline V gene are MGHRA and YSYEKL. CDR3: CASSQDTTGGGYEQYF. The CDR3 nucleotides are TGCGCCAGCAGCCAAGATACGACGGGAGGAGGCTACGAGCAGTACTTC.

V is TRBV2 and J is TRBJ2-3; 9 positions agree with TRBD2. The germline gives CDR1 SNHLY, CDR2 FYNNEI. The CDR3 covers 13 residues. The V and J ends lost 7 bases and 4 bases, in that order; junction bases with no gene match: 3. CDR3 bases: TGTGCCAGCAACAAGCGGGAGGCAGATACGCAGTATTTT. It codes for CASNKREADTQYF.

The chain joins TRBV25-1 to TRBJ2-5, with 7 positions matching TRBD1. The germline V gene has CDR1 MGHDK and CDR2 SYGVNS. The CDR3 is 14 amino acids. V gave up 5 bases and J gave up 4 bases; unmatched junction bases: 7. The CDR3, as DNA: TGTGCCAGCAGTCGACGAGGGGGCGGAGAGACCCAGTACTTC. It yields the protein CASSRRGGGETQYF.